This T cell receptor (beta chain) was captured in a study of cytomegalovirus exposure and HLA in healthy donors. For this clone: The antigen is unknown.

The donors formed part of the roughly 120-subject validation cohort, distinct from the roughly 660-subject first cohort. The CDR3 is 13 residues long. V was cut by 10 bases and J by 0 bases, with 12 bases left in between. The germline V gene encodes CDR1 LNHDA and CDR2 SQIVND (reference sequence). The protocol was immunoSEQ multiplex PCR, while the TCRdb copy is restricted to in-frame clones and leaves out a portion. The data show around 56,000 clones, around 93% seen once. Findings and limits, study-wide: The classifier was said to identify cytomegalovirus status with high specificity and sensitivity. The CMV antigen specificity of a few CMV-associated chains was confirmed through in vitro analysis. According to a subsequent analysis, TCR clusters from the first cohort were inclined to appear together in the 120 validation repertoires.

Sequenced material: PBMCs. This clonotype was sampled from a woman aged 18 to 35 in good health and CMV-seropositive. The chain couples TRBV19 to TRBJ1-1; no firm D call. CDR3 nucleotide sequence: TGTGCCACCCGCCGGGAGATGAACACTGAAGCTTTCTTT. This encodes CATRREMNTEAFF.